Presented here are 32 T cell receptor beta chains from one specimen sequenced in a study of long-term antiretroviral therapy in people with HIV. Researchers report immunoSEQ v3.0 was run at survey level. Measured with immunoSEQ multiplex PCR; TCRdb has only the in-frame clones, and not every one. The sample consists of roughly 20,000 clones, 90% of them appearing once. The specimen was unsorted PBMCs, collected 4.4 years before starting antiretroviral therapy. The receptors derive from a woman in her 30s with HIV.

The chain uses TRBV7-3 and TRBJ1-1; the D gene is possibly TRBD1 (5 bases). Germline assignment: CDR1 SGHTA and CDR2 FQGTGA. With 2 bases removed from V and 3 bases from J, the gap between germline ends came to 13 bases. This CDR3 is 15 amino acids long. CDR3 region: CASSLAPGGYTEAFF. The CDR3 bases are TGTGCCAGCAGCTTAGCTCCCGGGGGGTACACTGAAGCTTTCTTT.

This clone was picked up a small number of times. This sequence joins TRBV11-2 and TRBJ1-3; D not certain. The CDR3 has 14 amino acids. Germline CDR1 and CDR2: SGHAT and FQNNGV. Trimming took off 5 bases at V and 2 bases at J, with 10 bases between the two ends. CDR3 protein: CASSELLAGNTIYF. CDR3 sequence (DNA): TGTGCCAGCAGCGAGCTGCTTGCTGGAAACACCATATATTTT.

The CDR3 loop reads CASSLDPGQGFYTF. Here the CDR3 DNA reads TGTGCCAGCAGTTTAGACCCGGGACAGGGCTTCTACACCTTC. The V and J genes are TRBV28 and TRBJ1-2, with 9 nucleotides matching TRBD1. V was clipped by 2 bases and J by 10 bases; unmatched bases: 8. Germline V gene sequence: CDR1 MDHEN, CDR2 SYDVKM. The CDR3 loop spans 14 amino acids.

The gene calls are TRBV27 and TRBJ2-5; no definite D call. Between the trimmed V and J ends, which lost 5 bases and 0 bases, there was a span of 16 bases. CDR1 and CDR2 from the germline V gene are MNHEY and SMNVEV (reference sequence). The length of the CDR3 is 16 residues. The CDR3 nucleotides read TGTGCCAGCAGTCCTCAAGGTGGCTATGACCAAGAGACCCAGTACTTC. Encoded protein: CASSPQGGYDQETQYF.

This chain connects TRBV7-2 to TRBJ2-1; 10 nucleotides agree with TRBD2. Per germline, CDR1 SGHTA and CDR2 FQGNSA. The CDR3 is 15 residues long. V lost 9 bases and J lost 4; bases outside the gene matches: 9. The DNA of the CDR3 is TGTGCCAGTTTTCCCGGGACTAGCGTTTACAATGAGCAGTTCTTC. It encodes CASFPGTSVYNEQFF.

The CDR3 here is CARRATGGNGYTF. CDR3 bases: TGTGCCAGAAGGGCCACAGGGGGGAATGGCTACACCTTC. The gene calls are TRBV2 and TRBJ1-2; 8 positions agree with TRBD1. The V gene's germline CDR1 is SNHLY and CDR2 FYNNEI. Trimming cost V 9 bases and J 6 bases; bases outside gene matches: 9. This CDR3 is built from 13 residues. Full variable domain (outside the CDR3, taken from reference TRBV2 and TRBJ1-2): EPEVTQTPSHQVTQMGQEVILRCVPISNHLYFYWYRQILGQKVEFLVSFYNNEISEKSEIFDDQFSVERPDGSNFTLKIRSTKLEDSAMYFCARRATGGNGYTFGSGTRLTVV.

The rearrangement uses TRBV5-1 and TRBJ1-5, with TRBD1 identical over 8 bases. V shed 4 bases and J 0 bases; nucleotides not matched to a gene: 6. The CDR3 is made up of 16 amino acids. Germline CDR1 and CDR2: SGHRS and YFSETQ. In nucleotides, the CDR3 is TGCGCCAGCAGCCCGGGACAGGTCGGTAGCAATCAGCCCCAGCATTTT. This gives the protein CASSPGQVGSNQPQHF.

The chain joins TRBV7-2 to TRBJ1-6; 8 bases fit TRBD1. Germline CDR1 is SGHTA and CDR2 is FQGNSA. The V segment lost 4 bases and the J segment 10 bases; nucleotides outside the gene matches: 6. The CDR3 covers 14 residues. The CDR3 DNA reads as TGTGCCAGCAGCTCAGGGGGCGTAGGCTCACCCCTCCACTTT. Its translation: CASSSGGVGSPLHF.

CDR3 in amino acids: CASSLALTSFNEQFF. The CDR3 DNA sequence: TGCGCCAGCAGCTTGGCCCTAACTAGTTTCAATGAGCAGTTCTTC. This chain joins TRBV5-1 and TRBJ2-1; a weak D match, TRBD2 (5 bases). Germline CDR1 SGHRS, CDR2 YFSETQ. V lost 0 bases to trimming and J lost 6 bases, with 13 bases between them. The CDR3 is 15 residues long.

The V gene is TRBV11-2, the J gene TRBJ1-6, with 8 bases aligning to TRBD1. The V gene's germline CDR1 is SGHAT and CDR2 FQNNGV. The CDR3 sequence is 14 residues long. V lost 6 bases to trimming and J lost 9 bases; unmatched junction nucleotides: 7. The CDR3 sequence: CASSTTGGSSPLHF. The CDR3 region has the DNA TGTGCCAGCAGTACCACAGGGGGAAGTTCACCCCTCCACTTT.

The chain joins TRBV6-6 to TRBJ1-5; D gene ambiguous. Trimming left V 6 bases short and J 0 bases short, with 15 bases between. This CDR3 comprises 16 residues. Germline CDR1 and CDR2: MNHNY and SVGAGI (reference sequence). Written as DNA, the CDR3 is TGTGCCAGCAGCCCCGGGCTTTTAAATAGCAATCAGCCCCAGCATTTT. The encoded protein is CASSPGLLNSNQPQHF.

The rearrangement links TRBV5-1 to TRBJ1-1, with D maybe TRBD1 (6 bases). Per germline, CDR1 SGHRS and CDR2 YFSETQ. CDR3 length equals 14 residues. Trimming took off 1 base at V and 5 bases at J, with 12 bases between the two ends. The CDR3 DNA reads as TGCGCCAGCAGCTTGAGGGGGGTGCAGACTGAAGCTTTCTTT. Its protein is CASSLRGVQTEAFF.

This clone showed up just once. CDR3 coding DNA: TGTGCCATCAGTGAGTTGCCAGGGAACACCGGGGAGCTGTTTTTT. This sequence encodes CAISELPGNTGELFF. The chain joins TRBV10-3 to TRBJ2-2; the D is unclear. Trimming shortened V by 1 base and J by 1 base, and 7 bases separated the two germline ends. In germline, CDR1 is ENHRY, CDR2 SYGVKD. The CDR3 length is 15 residues.

The chain recombines TRBV5-1 with TRBJ1-1; a weak D match, TRBD1 (6 bases). V lost 6 bases to trimming and J lost 4 bases, with 16 bases between them. Germline values: CDR1 SGHRS, CDR2 YFSETQ. This CDR3 is 14 amino acids long. CDR3 region: CASNREGYGTEAFF. CDR3 in DNA: TGCGCCAGCAACAGGGAGGGGTACGGCACTGAAGCTTTCTTT.

The rearrangement joins TRBV4-1 to TRBJ1-2; 7 bases map to TRBD1. The CDR3 spans 17 residues. Losses at the gene ends were 2 bases for V and 8 bases for J; bases not matched to a gene: 17. Looked up from germline, CDR1 is MGHRA and CDR2 is YSYEKL. CDR3 sequence: CASSQLGQRVPGEGYTF. CDR3 DNA: TGCGCCAGCAGCCAACTGGGACAGAGGGTCCCGGGGGAGGGCTACACCTTC.

The CDR3 loop reads CASSPQVGQGYEQYF. The CDR3 DNA reads TGTGCCAGCAGTCCCCAGGTCGGACAGGGATACGAGCAGTACTTC. The chain uses TRBV6-5 and TRBJ2-7, with 8 nucleotides matching TRBD1. Germline CDR1 reads MNHEY; CDR2 reads SVGAGI. With 5 bases clipped from V and 4 bases from J, the junction kept 10 bases outside the gene matches. This CDR3 has 15 amino acids.

The chain uses TRBV7-8 and TRBJ2-7; 7 bases fit TRBD1. This CDR3 is 15 amino acids long. CDR1 SGHVS and CDR2 FQNEAQ come from the germline V gene. V lost 5 bases, J lost 0 bases, and 7 bases stayed unmatched. As DNA, the CDR3 is TGTGCCAGCAGCCGATTGACAGGGTTCTCCTACGAGCAGTACTTC. Its protein product is CASSRLTGFSYEQYF.

This clone was counted once. The rearrangement links TRBV5-4 to TRBJ2-5; D is unclear. Trimming took off 0 bases at V and 5 bases at J, with 8 bases between the two ends. Germline loops: CDR1 SGHNT, CDR2 YYREEE (reference sequence). The CDR3 length is 13 residues. The CDR3 sequence is CASSLADVETQYF. DNA for the CDR3: TGTGCCAGCAGCTTGGCCGATGTGGAGACCCAGTACTTC. The full variable domain, its missing parts supplied by reference TRBV5-4 and TRBJ2-5, is ETGVTQSPTHLIKTRGQQVTLRCSSQSGHNTVSWYQQALGQGPQFIFQYYREEENGRGNFPPRFSGLQFPNYSSELNVNALELDDSALYLCASSLADVETQYFGPGTRLLVL.

This sequence joins TRBV11-2 and TRBJ2-5, with D maybe TRBD1 (7 bases). The CDR3 has 13 residues. V gave up 5 bases and J gave up 5 bases, with 12 bases separating them. Germline V gene sequence: CDR1 SGHAT, CDR2 FQNNGV. CDR3: CASSQGGYETQYF. The CDR3 region has the DNA TGTGCCAGCAGCCAGGGGGGTTACGAGACCCAGTACTTC.

The rearrangement joins TRBV29-1 to TRBJ2-7, with a tentative D call TRBD2 (6 bases). V dropped 7 bases and J dropped 8 bases, with 18 bases sitting between them. The CDR3 spans 12 residues. Germline V gene lookup returns CDR1 SQVTM and CDR2 ANQGSEA. The CDR3 reads CSAWRDRGQQYF. DNA for the CDR3: TGCAGCGCTTGGCGGGATCGGGGTCAGCAGTACTTC.

In this sample, this clone turned up once. The V and J genes are TRBV5-1 and TRBJ1-1, with D possibly being TRBD1 (6 bases). V lost 0 bases, J lost 2 bases, and 14 bases lay in between. The CDR3 is made up of 16 amino acids. Per the germline V gene, CDR1 is SGHRS and CDR2 is YFSETQ. The CDR3 sequence: CASSLAVQGPNTEAFF. Written as DNA, the CDR3 is TGCGCCAGCAGCTTGGCCGTCCAGGGGCCCAACACTGAAGCTTTCTTT.

The chain recombines TRBV30 with TRBJ1-1; D gene uncertain. The V and J ends lost 4 bases and 0 bases respectively, with 9 bases between them. Germline V gene data show CDR1 as GTSNPN and CDR2 as SVGIG (reference sequence). CDR3 length equals 13 residues. This CDR3 is CAWKGLMNTEAFF. The CDR3 bases are TGTGCCTGGAAGGGCCTGATGAACACTGAAGCTTTCTTT.

On this clone: The germline gene is not matched at one end of the junction; a read error may be the cause. The gene calls are TRBV18 and TRBJ1-6; D not certain. This CDR3 is 13 amino acids long. Germline loops: CDR1 KGHSH, CDR2 LQKENI. CDR3: CASPPSDNSPLHF. CDR3 bases: TGTGCCAGCCCACCAAGCGATAATTCACCCCTCCACTTT.

The chain is built from TRBV7-2 and TRBJ2-3, with 8 bases lining up with TRBD2. V lost 3 bases to trimming and J lost 2 bases; unmatched junction nucleotides: 7. CDR1 is SGHTA and CDR2 is FQGNSA in the germline V gene. The CDR3 spans 16 residues. DNA of the CDR3: TGTGCCAGCAGCTTGGGCTTAGCGGGGCACACAGATACGCAGTATTTT. Amino acid sequence: CASSLGLAGHTDTQYF.

This clone occurred a few times. CDR3 sequence (DNA): TGTGCCAGCAGCTTAAGCGGGGCTTACGAGCAGTACTTC. Protein: CASSLSGAYEQYF. The chain recombines TRBV7-2 with TRBJ2-7; 7 bases map to TRBD2. Losses at the gene ends were 2 bases for V and 4 bases for J; bases not matched to a gene: 2. The CDR3 spans 13 residues. Per germline, CDR1 SGHTA and CDR2 FQGNSA.

This clone has a handful of counts. The rearrangement links TRBV4-1 to TRBJ2-3, with 8 nucleotides matching TRBD2. CDR1 and CDR2 (germline): MGHRA, YSYEKL. V lost 3 bases, J lost 1 base, and 6 bases stayed unmatched. There are 16 residues in the CDR3. DNA for the CDR3: TGCGCCAGCAGCCAGACCGGGACTAGTGGCACAGATACGCAGTATTTT. Translated, it gives CASSQTGTSGTDTQYF.

This chain uses TRBV14 with TRBJ1-6; a weak D match, TRBD1 (5 bases). The V end lost 0 bases, the J end lost 4 bases, and 7 bases lay between the germline ends. The germline gives CDR1 SGHDN, CDR2 FVKESK. This CDR3 has 15 residues. As DNA, the CDR3 is TGTGCCAGCAGCCAAGATGGGGGGTATAATTCACCCCTCCACTTT. Its translation: CASSQDGGYNSPLHF.

This chain joins TRBV30 and TRBJ2-3; 9 nucleotides agree with TRBD2. The trim removed 5 bases at V and 0 bases at J, leaving 6 bases unmatched. Germline V gene data show CDR1 as GTSNPN and CDR2 as SVGIG (reference sequence). The CDR3 length is 15 residues. The CDR3 DNA reads as TGTGCCTGGGAACCTCTAGCGGGAAGCACAGATACGCAGTATTTT. It encodes CAWEPLAGSTDTQYF.

This clone was recorded a few times. This chain uses TRBV4-1 with TRBJ1-2; 9 nucleotides match TRBD1. V dropped 4 bases and J dropped 2; count of bases not matched to a gene: 8. The length of the CDR3 is 16 residues. Germline-derived CDR1 and CDR2 are MGHRA and YSYEKL. The CDR3 is CASSLTPGTGNYGYTF. The CDR3 DNA reads TGCGCCAGCAGCCTTACCCCCGGGACAGGGAACTATGGCTACACCTTC.

The chain is built from TRBV7-8 and TRBJ1-2; the D is unclear. CDR1 is SGHVS and CDR2 is FQNEAQ in the germline V gene. V gave up 3 bases and J gave up 8 bases, with 19 bases separating them. The length of the CDR3 is 15 residues. The CDR3 DNA is TGTGCCAGCAGCTTGGGCAGCTATTCCTCGGAGGGCTACACCTTC. Translating it yields CASSLGSYSSEGYTF.

The chain is built from TRBV4-3 and TRBJ2-3, with D tentatively TRBD1 (6 bases). Germline CDR1 is LGHNA and CDR2 is YSLEER. The V end lost 0 bases, the J end lost 0 bases, and 13 bases lay between the germline ends. The CDR3 runs 17 residues. The CDR3 DNA reads TGCGCCAGCAGCCAAGAGGGGGCTCAAACTAGCACAGATACGCAGTATTTT. Translation: CASSQEGAQTSTDTQYF.

The chain combines TRBV9 with TRBJ2-3; 7 bases fit TRBD1. Germline CDR1 SGDLS, CDR2 YYNGEE. The CDR3 totals 14 residues. V gave up 1 base and J gave up 6 bases; unmatched junction bases: 5. CDR3 nucleotides: TGTGCCAGCAGCGTAACCCAGGGGGAGGATACGCAGTATTTT. Translated: CASSVTQGEDTQYF.